Listed here are 31 T cell receptor beta chains from one sample, sequenced in a study of cytomegalovirus exposure and HLA in healthy donors (dated by TCRdb to 2017 to 2019). Libraries were constructed by the immunoSEQ multiplex PCR assay. The multiplex PCR relied on a mix of 60 forward primers for TCR Vbeta segments and 13 reverse primers for TCR Jbeta segments. TCRdb provides this immuneACCESS table in a form limited to in-frame rearrangements. Some clones are lacking; in checked studies, under half of them reflect an unresolved V gene, and why the rest are absent is not known. This sample's listing comprises about 40,000 clones. Over 5.5% of the sample goes to the ten largest clones. The sample taken for sequencing was PBMCs. These receptor sequences come from a human donor in good health.

The rearrangement joins TRBV6-5 to TRBJ2-5; D remains unclear. V shed 4 bases and J shed 5 bases, with 14 bases lying between them. The CDR3 contains 14 residues. Looked up from germline, CDR1 is MNHEY and CDR2 is SVGAGI. CDR3 loop: CASSSNPKWETQYF. CDR3 coding DNA: TGTGCCAGCAGTTCCAACCCTAAGTGGGAGACCCAGTACTTC.

V and J are TRBV5-1 and TRBJ2-5; 10 bases line up with TRBD1. The germline V gene has CDR1 SGHRS and CDR2 YFSETQ. V trimming: 3 bases; J trimming: 5 bases; junction bases outside the gene matches: 1. The CDR3 consists of 13 residues. The CDR3 is CASSSTGGETQYF. As DNA, the CDR3 is TGCGCCAGCAGCTCGACAGGGGGCGAGACCCAGTACTTC.

The V call is TRBV5-5, the J call TRBJ1-1; tentative D call: TRBD1 (6 bases). V lost 5 bases to trimming and J lost 0 bases, with 14 bases between them. CDR1 SGHKS and CDR2 YYEKEE come from the germline V gene (reference sequence). The length of the CDR3 is 15 residues. Here the CDR3 reads CASRRTQGLNTEAFF. The DNA of the CDR3 is TGTGCCAGCAGGCGTACACAGGGCCTGAACACTGAAGCTTTCTTT.

The rearrangement links TRBV15 to TRBJ2-2, with 10 bases lining up with TRBD2. The length of the CDR3 is 17 residues. Per the germline V gene, CDR1 is LNHNV and CDR2 is YYDKDF (reference sequence). Trimming cost V 0 bases and J 5 bases; bases outside gene matches: 6. DNA of the CDR3: TGTGCCACCAGCAGAGATAAGGCTAGCGGGAGAACCGGGGAGCTGTTTTTT. Translated, it gives CATSRDKASGRTGELFF. The full variable domain, in which reference TRBV15 and TRBJ2-2 provide the parts outside the CDR3, is DAMVIQNPRYQVTQFGKPVTLSCSQTLNHNVMYWYQQKSSQAPKLLFHYYDKDFNNEADTPDNFQSRRPNTSFCFLDIRSPGLGDTAMYLCATSRDKASGRTGELFFGEGSRLTVL.

The chain combines TRBV30 with TRBJ2-3; TRBD1 matches at 12 bases. Germline loops: CDR1 GTSNPN, CDR2 SVGIG (reference sequence). The CDR3 is 14 residues long. The trim removed 3 bases at V and 9 bases at J, leaving 7 bases unmatched. The DNA of the CDR3 is TGTGCCTGGAGCCGAGGGACAGGGGGCATAACGCAGTATTTT. Translating it yields CAWSRGTGGITQYF.

The chain employs TRBV30 and TRBJ2-5; the match to TRBD2 covers 7 bases. The CDR3 spans 14 residues. J was trimmed by 5 bases and V by 2 bases; bases with no gene match: 8. Looked up from germline, CDR1 is GTSNPN and CDR2 is SVGIG (reference sequence). The CDR3 is CAWSRGRERETQYF. The CDR3 nucleotides read TGTGCCTGGAGTCGAGGGAGGGAAAGGGAGACCCAGTACTTC.

V and J are TRBV19 and TRBJ1-5; 7 nucleotides match TRBD1. The CDR3 covers 18 residues. Trimming took 3 bases from V and 4 from J; bases not matched to a gene: 15. Germline V gene lookup returns CDR1 LNHDA and CDR2 SQIVND (reference sequence). The CDR3 DNA reads as TGTGCCAGTAGTATTCGTATGACAGGGCTTGGCGTTAATCAGCCCCAGCATTTT. Translated, it gives CASSIRMTGLGVNQPQHF.

J is TRBJ1-4 and V is TRBV7-9, with D hard to call. CDR1 is SEHNR, CDR2 FQNEAQ, per germline (reference sequence). Trimming removed 0 bases at V and 0 bases at J, with 5 bases between. The CDR3 extends over 15 amino acids. The CDR3 DNA follows: TGTGCCAGCAGCTTAGCGAGCTCAACTAATGAAAAACTGTTTTTT. It translates to CASSLASSTNEKLFF.

The J gene is TRBJ2-4, the V gene TRBV30; possible D gene TRBD1, 6 bases. V gave up 0 bases and J gave up 1 base, with 7 bases separating them. Germline lookup yields CDR1 GTSNPN and CDR2 SVGIG (reference sequence). The CDR3 sequence is 14 residues long. CDR3 nucleotides: TGTGCCTGGAGTGTGGGGGCGGCCAAAAACATTCAGTACTTC. Translated, it gives CAWSVGAAKNIQYF.

The chain employs TRBV19 and TRBJ1-4; possible D gene TRBD1, 6 bases. This CDR3 spans 14 amino acids. CDR1 is LNHDA and CDR2 is SQIVND in the germline V gene (reference sequence). The V and J ends lost 7 bases and 8 bases respectively, with 17 bases between them. The CDR3: CASKSDSRPEKLFF. For the CDR3, the DNA is TGTGCCAGTAAATCGGACAGTCGACCAGAAAAACTGTTTTTT.

The rearrangement joins TRBV7-3 to TRBJ1-2; D not certain. Between the trimmed V and J ends, which lost 5 bases and 2 bases, there was a span of 15 bases. Germline CDR1 reads SGHTA; CDR2 reads FQGTGA. The CDR3 is 15 residues long. CDR3 nucleotides: TGTGCCAGCAGCCCCTCCGGAGAGAGGAACTATGGCTACACCTTC. Translation: CASSPSGERNYGYTF.

This sequence joins TRBV5-1 and TRBJ1-1, with D possibly TRBD1 on 5 matching bases. V dropped 3 bases and J dropped 1 base, with 7 bases sitting between them. This CDR3 spans 13 amino acids. Germline V lookup: CDR1 SGHRS, CDR2 YFSETQ. The CDR3 DNA is TGCGCCAGCAGCTGGACACCGAACACTGAAGCTTTCTTT. Translating gives CASSWTPNTEAFF.

The chain is built from TRBV12-2 and TRBJ1-5; the DNA was not used to check the table's D call, TRBD1. TRBV12-2 corresponds to a pseudogene. The CDR3 contains 16 residues. CDR3 region: CASRSPETGEGQPQHF. The CDR3 DNA reads as TGTGCAAGTCGCTCCCCGGAAACAGGGGAAGGGCAGCCCCAGCATTTT.

This chain joins TRBV18 and TRBJ2-7, with 9 bases matching TRBD1. There are 15 residues in the CDR3. Germline CDR1 and CDR2: KGHSH and LQKENI. Trimming removed 6 bases from V and 2 bases from J; junction bases left unmatched: 8. Here the CDR3 DNA reads TGTGCCAGCTCCCCGTTTGACAGGGGGGCCTACGAGCAGTACTTC. Translation: CASSPFDRGAYEQYF.

On this clone itself: The junction shows a germline mismatch at one end, possibly a read error. This chain joins TRBV6-5 and TRBJ2-1; D is perhaps TRBD2 (5 bases). CDR1 and CDR2 (germline): MNHEY, SVGAGI. The CDR3 totals 15 residues. CDR3 region: CASSYLGSSDNEQFF. The CDR3 nucleotides are TGTGCCAGCAGTTACCTGGGGAGCTCCGACAATGAGCAGTTCTTC.

The rearrangement joins TRBV5-1 to TRBJ1-6, with unresolved D. Germline assignment: CDR1 SGHRS and CDR2 YFSETQ. Trimming shortened V by 4 bases and J by 5 bases, and 13 bases separated the two germline ends. The CDR3 extends over 15 amino acids. Here the CDR3 reads CASSPNVPDNSPLHF. In DNA, the CDR3 is TGCGCCAGCAGCCCCAATGTTCCAGATAATTCACCCCTCCACTTT.

CDR3 DNA sequence: TGTGCCAGCAGCGTAGCAGTCCAGTACCAAGAGACCCAGTACTTC. Protein product: CASSVAVQYQETQYF. The chain combines TRBV9 with TRBJ2-5; D is undetermined. This CDR3 comprises 15 residues. The V end lost 0 bases, the J end lost 0 bases, and 9 bases lay between the germline ends. Germline-derived CDR1 and CDR2 are SGDLS and YYNGEE.

The chain joins TRBV4-1 to TRBJ2-7; tentative D call: TRBD2 (5 bases). Germline assignment: CDR1 MGHRA and CDR2 YSYEKL. Trimming cost V 0 bases and J 6 bases, with 9 bases left between them. The CDR3 is 13 amino acids. The CDR3 region has the DNA TGCGCCAGCAGCCAAGACCCGAGGGTCGAGCAGTACTTC. Translated: CASSQDPRVEQYF.

The rearrangement joins TRBV9 to TRBJ1-2; 8 nucleotides line up with TRBD1. The trim removed 0 bases at V and 4 bases at J, leaving 8 bases unmatched. Per germline, CDR1 SGDLS and CDR2 YYNGEE. The CDR3 totals 16 residues. In nucleotides, the CDR3 is TGTGCCAGCAGCGTAGATCACAGGGGGAGTATCTATGGCTACACCTTC. It is translated as CASSVDHRGSIYGYTF.

The V call is TRBV6-5, the J call TRBJ2-7; TRBD1 agrees at 9 bases. Trimming at V came to 6 bases and at J to 7 bases, leaving 4 bases not matched to a gene. The germline gives CDR1 MNHEY, CDR2 SVGAGI. The CDR3 is made up of 12 amino acids. This CDR3 is CASRRQGGEQYF. In DNA form, the CDR3 reads TGTGCCAGCAGACGACAGGGGGGAGAGCAGTACTTC.

J is TRBJ2-7 and V is TRBV14, with a possible D match to TRBD2 (5 bases). The CDR3 contains 14 residues. From germline, CDR1 is SGHDN and CDR2 FVKESK. V was clipped by 1 base and J by 2 bases, with 9 bases between them. CDR3 region: CASSQVRGTYEQYF. The CDR3 DNA is TGTGCCAGCAGCCAAGTTCGGGGTACCTACGAGCAGTACTTC.

This chain links TRBV19 with TRBJ2-7, with 9 positions matching TRBD1. The CDR3 contains 13 residues. The ends lost 10 bases at V and 2 bases at J; junction bases unmatched: 6. The germline gives CDR1 LNHDA, CDR2 SQIVND (reference sequence). CDR3 in DNA: TGTGCCACAGACAGGGGGAACCCCTACGAGCAGTACTTC. This sequence encodes CATDRGNPYEQYF. Drawing the rest from reference TRBV19 and TRBJ2-7, the complete variable domain is DGGITQSPKYLFRKEGQNVTLSCEQNLNHDAMYWYRQDPGQGLRLIYYSQIVNDFQKGDIAEGYSVSREKKESFPLTVTSAQKNPTAFYLCATDRGNPYEQYFGPGTRLTVT.

The CDR3 loop reads CASSSTGTGRAISGYTF. CDR3 sequence (DNA): TGTGCCAGCAGTTCTACGGGGACAGGGCGCGCGATTAGCGGCTACACCTTC. The chain joins TRBV4-2 to TRBJ1-2; 9 bases are shared with TRBD1. V lost 6 bases and J lost 8; bases outside the gene matches: 19. This CDR3 contains 17 residues. Germline V gene data show CDR1 as LGHNA and CDR2 as YNFKEQ.

V and J are TRBV2 and TRBJ1-2, with 8 bases aligning to TRBD1. The CDR3 has 14 amino acids. Germline values: CDR1 SNHLY, CDR2 FYNNEI. The trim removed 4 bases at V and 7 bases at J, leaving 8 bases unmatched. As DNA, the CDR3 is TGTGCCAGCAGTGTTCAGGGGGCCGCTAGTGGCTACACCTTC. It encodes CASSVQGAASGYTF.

The chain is built from TRBV15 and TRBJ1-5; TRBD1 might be the D (5 bases). CDR1 is LNHNV and CDR2 is YYDKDF in the germline V gene (reference sequence). This CDR3 region has 16 residues. Trimming took off 0 bases at V and 7 bases at J, with 16 bases between the two ends. The CDR3 protein is CATSRDIGKGWQPQHF. The CDR3 DNA reads TGTGCCACCAGCAGAGATATAGGAAAGGGGTGGCAGCCCCAGCATTTT.

The rearrangement links TRBV19 to TRBJ2-7, with D possibly TRBD1 on 6 matching bases. Germline lookup yields CDR1 LNHDA and CDR2 SQIVND (reference sequence). Trimming removed 4 bases from V and 3 bases from J, with 19 bases in between. The length of the CDR3 is 16 residues. The CDR3 spells CASSTILGAEYYEQYF. The DNA for the CDR3 is TGTGCCAGTAGTACGATCCTGGGGGCAGAATACTACGAGCAGTACTTC.

Points on this clone: A junction end diverges from the germline sequence, so it may reflect a read error. The chain has TRBV6-1 and TRBJ1-1; a weak D match, TRBD1 (6 bases). CDR1 and CDR2 from the germline V gene are MNHNS and SASEGT. This CDR3 is 15 amino acids long. The CDR3 region is CASSVGHSSETEDFF. For the CDR3, the DNA is TGTGCCAGCAGTGTGGGACATTCGAGTGAGACTGAAGATTTCTTT.

The J gene is TRBJ1-1, the V gene TRBV10-2, with a tentative D call TRBD1 (5 bases). Trimming took off 5 bases at V and 1 base at J, with 11 bases between the two ends. This CDR3 has 14 residues. CDR1 is WSHSY and CDR2 is SAAADI in the germline V gene. The CDR3 region has the DNA TGCGCCAGCAGTCCTGGGGCAGCGAACACTGAAGCTTTCTTT. Translating gives CASSPGAANTEAFF.

This rearrangement joins TRBV9 to TRBJ1-4, with no clear D. Trimming took off 0 bases at V and 0 bases at J, with 9 bases between the two ends. Germline CDR1 reads SGDLS; CDR2 reads YYNGEE. The CDR3 runs 16 residues. CDR3 sequence (DNA): TGTGCCAGCAGCGTAGGCACAGCCGCAACTAATGAAAAACTGTTTTTT. Translated, it gives CASSVGTAATNEKLFF. The full variable domain, with the rest looked up from reference TRBV9 and TRBJ1-4, is DSGVTQTPKHLITATGQRVTLRCSPRSGDLSVYWYQQSLDQGLQFLIQYYNGEERAKGNILERFSAQQFPDLHSELNLSSLELGDSALYFCASSVGTAATNEKLFFGSGTQLSVL.

The gene calls are TRBV7-9 and TRBJ1-6, with 7 bases aligning to TRBD1. The CDR3 contains 14 residues. Germline assignment: CDR1 SEHNR and CDR2 FQNEAQ (reference sequence). Losses at the gene ends were 1 base for V and 10 bases for J; bases not matched to a gene: 4. In nucleotides, the CDR3 is TGTGCCAGCAGCTTAGAAAGGGGGCACTCACCCCTCCACTTT. It specifies CASSLERGHSPLHF.

This chain uses TRBV4-1 with TRBJ2-1; D unresolved. V shed 1 base and J shed 1 base, with 11 bases lying between them. This CDR3 spans 16 amino acids. Looked up from germline, CDR1 is MGHRA and CDR2 is YSYEKL. The CDR3, as DNA: TGCGCCAGCAGCCAAGTAGACCTAGTATCCTACAATGAGCAGTTCTTC. Its protein product is CASSQVDLVSYNEQFF.